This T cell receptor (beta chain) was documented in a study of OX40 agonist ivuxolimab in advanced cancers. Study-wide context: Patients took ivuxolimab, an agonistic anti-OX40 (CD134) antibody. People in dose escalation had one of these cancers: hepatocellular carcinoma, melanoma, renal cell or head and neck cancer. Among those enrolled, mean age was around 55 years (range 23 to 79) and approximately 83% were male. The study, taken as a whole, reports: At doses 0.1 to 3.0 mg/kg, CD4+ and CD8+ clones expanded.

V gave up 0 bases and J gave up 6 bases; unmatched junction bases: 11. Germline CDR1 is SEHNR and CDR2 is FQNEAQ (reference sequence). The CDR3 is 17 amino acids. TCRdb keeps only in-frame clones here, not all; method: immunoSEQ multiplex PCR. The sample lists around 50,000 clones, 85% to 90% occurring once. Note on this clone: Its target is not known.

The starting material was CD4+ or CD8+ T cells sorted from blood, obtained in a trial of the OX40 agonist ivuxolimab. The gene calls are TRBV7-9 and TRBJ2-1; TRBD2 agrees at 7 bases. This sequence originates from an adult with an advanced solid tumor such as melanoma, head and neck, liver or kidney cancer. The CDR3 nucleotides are TGTGCCAGCAGCTTAGCCTTCCGTGGGAGGGCCTCCAATGAGCAGTTCTTC. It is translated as CASSLAFRGRASNEQFF.